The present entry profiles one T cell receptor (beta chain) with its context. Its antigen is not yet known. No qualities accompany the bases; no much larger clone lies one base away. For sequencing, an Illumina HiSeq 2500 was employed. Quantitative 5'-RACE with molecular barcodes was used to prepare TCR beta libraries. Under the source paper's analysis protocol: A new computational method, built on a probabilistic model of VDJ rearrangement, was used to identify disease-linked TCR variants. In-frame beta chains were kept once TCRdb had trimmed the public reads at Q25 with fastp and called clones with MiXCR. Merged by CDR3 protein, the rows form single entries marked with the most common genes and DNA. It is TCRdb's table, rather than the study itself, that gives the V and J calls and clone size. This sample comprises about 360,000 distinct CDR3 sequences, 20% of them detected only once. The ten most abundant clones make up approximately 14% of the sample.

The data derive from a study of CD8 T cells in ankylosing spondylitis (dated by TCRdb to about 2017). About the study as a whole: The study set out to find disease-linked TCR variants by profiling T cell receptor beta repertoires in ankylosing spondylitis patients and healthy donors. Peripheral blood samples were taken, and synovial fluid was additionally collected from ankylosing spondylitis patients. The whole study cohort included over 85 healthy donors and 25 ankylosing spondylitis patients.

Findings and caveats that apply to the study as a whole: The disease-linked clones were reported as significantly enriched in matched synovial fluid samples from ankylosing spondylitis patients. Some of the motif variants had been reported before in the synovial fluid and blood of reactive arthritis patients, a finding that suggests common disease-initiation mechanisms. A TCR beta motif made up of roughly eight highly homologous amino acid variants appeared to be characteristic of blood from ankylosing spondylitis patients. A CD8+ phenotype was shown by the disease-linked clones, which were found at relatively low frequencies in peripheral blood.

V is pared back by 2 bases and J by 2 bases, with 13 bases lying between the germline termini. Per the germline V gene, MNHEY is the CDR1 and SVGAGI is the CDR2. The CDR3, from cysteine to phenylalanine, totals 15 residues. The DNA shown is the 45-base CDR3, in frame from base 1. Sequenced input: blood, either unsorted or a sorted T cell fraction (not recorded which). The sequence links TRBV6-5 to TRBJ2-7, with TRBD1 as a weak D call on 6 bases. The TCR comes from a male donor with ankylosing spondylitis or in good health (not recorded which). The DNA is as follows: TGTGCCAGCAGTTACGGGGCCACAGGGACCTACGAGCAGTACTTC. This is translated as CASSYGATGTYEQYF.